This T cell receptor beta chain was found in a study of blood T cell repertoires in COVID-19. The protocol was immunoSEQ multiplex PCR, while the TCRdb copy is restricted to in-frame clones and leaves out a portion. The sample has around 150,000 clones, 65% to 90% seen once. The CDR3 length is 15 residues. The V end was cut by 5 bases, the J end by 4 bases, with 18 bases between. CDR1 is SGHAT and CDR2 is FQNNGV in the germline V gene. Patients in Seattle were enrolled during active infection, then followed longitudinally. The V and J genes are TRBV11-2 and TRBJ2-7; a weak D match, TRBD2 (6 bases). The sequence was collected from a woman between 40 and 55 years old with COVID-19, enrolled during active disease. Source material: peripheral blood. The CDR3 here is CASSPFAGLGYEQYF. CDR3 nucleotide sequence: TGTGCCAGCAGCCCTTTCGCGGGATTAGGATACGAGCAGTACTTC. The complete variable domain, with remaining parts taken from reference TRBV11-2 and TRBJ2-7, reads EAGVAQSPRYKIIEKRQSVAFWCNPISGHATLYWYQQILGQGPKLLIQFQNNGVVDDSQLPKDRFSAERLKGVDSTLKIQPAKLEDSAVYLCASSPFAGLGYEQYFGPGTRLTVT.